This T cell receptor beta chain was profiled in a study of T cell repertoires in cytomegalovirus infection. Study at large: An indication of both CMV infection and matching HLA type came from public TCR beta signatures.

One entry per CDR3 protein, called by TCRdb with MiXCR from the reads. This sample has about 920,000 distinct CDR3 sequences, with about a third found just once. CDR3 length: 14 residues. The V gene's germline CDR1 is MGHDK and CDR2 SYGVNS. Trimming left V 5 bases short and J 6 bases short, with 16 bases between. Broader study findings: Clonotype analysis showed dominance of the ex vivo response by HLA-C-restricted CMV-specific TCR beta clonotypes. Summed public TCR beta family frequency identified CMV carriers bearing the relevant HLA.

This clonotype was counted a few times. The antigen is unknown. Sequencing was performed on cultured CD8+ T cells from PBMCs, taken from culture after CMV antigen stimulation. The TCR comes from a human donor in good health (CMV status not recorded). Some clones in this sample may be carry-over from other donors' samples. The chain employs TRBV25-1 and TRBJ1-2; D unclear. The CDR3 DNA sequence: TGTGCCAGCAGTCCCCTCCCGGTGGAGAATGGCTACACCTTC. The encoded protein is CASSPLPVENGYTF.